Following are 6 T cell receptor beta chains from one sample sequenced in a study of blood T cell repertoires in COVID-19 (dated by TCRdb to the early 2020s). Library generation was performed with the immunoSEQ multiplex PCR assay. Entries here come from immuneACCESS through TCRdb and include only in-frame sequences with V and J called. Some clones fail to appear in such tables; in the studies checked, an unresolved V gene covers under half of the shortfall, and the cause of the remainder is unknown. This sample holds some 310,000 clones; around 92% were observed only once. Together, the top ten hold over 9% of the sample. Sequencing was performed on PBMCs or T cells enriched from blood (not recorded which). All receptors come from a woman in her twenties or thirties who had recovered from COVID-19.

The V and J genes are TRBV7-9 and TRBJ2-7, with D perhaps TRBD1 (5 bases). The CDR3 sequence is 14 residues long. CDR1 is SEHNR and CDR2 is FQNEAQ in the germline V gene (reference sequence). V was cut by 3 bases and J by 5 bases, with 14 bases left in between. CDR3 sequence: CASSFPRPRDEQYF. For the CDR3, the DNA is TGTGCCAGCAGCTTCCCTCGGCCCAGGGACGAGCAGTACTTC.

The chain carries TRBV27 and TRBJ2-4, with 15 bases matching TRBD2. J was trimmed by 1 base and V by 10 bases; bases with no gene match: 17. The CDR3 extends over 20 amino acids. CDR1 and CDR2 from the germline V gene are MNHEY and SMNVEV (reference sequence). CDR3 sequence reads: CAIRLAGTSGRMRAKNIQYF. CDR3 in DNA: TGTGCCATCAGACTTGCCGGGACTAGCGGGAGGATGAGGGCCAAAAACATTCAGTACTTC.

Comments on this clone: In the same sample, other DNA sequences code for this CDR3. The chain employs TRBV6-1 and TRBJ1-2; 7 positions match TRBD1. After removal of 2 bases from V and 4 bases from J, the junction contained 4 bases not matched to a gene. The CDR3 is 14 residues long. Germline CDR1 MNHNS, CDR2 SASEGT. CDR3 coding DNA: TGTGCCAGCAGTGAACTGGGACAGCTCTATGGCTACACCTTC. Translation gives CASSELGQLYGYTF.

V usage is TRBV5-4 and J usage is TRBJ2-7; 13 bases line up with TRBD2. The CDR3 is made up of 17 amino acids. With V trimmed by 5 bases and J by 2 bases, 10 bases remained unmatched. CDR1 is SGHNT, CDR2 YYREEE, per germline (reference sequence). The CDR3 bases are TGTGCCAGCAGTTTAAGGACCGGGACTAGCGGGACCTACGAGCAGTACTTC. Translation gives CASSLRTGTSGTYEQYF.

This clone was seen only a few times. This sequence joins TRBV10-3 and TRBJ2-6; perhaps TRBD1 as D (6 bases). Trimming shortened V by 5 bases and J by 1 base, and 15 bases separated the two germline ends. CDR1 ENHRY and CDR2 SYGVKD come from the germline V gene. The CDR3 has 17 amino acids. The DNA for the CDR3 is TGTGCCATCAGTAGTTCACAGGGAACTTCTGGGGCCAACGTCCTGACTTTC. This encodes CAISSSQGTSGANVLTF.

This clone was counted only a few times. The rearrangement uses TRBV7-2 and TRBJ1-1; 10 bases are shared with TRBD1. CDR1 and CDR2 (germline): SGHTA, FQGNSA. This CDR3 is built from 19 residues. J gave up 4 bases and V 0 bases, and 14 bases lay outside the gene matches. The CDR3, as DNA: TGTGCCAGCAGCTTAGCCCCCGAGGACAGGGGGGACTGGGGCACTGAAGCTTTCTTT. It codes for CASSLAPEDRGDWGTEAFF.